The present TCR beta chain was sequenced within a study of blood T cell repertoires in COVID-19. J was trimmed by 3 bases and V by 5 bases; bases with no gene match: 15. CDR1 SGHVS and CDR2 FQNEAQ come from the germline V gene. The CDR3 runs to 17 residues. The repertoire was sequenced with immunoSEQ multiplex PCR; TCRdb's copy has only in-frame clones and lacks some. The table includes a few hundred thousand clones, 85% detected once. The chain carries TRBV7-8 and TRBJ1-2; TRBD1 matches 7 bases. Sequenced sample: PBMCs or T cells enriched from blood (not recorded which). This sequence was found in a middle-aged man who had recovered from COVID-19. The CDR3 coding sequence is TGTGCCAGCAGCCCGGAGGACAGGCCCCTACGAGACTATGGCTACACCTTC. It is translated as CASSPEDRPLRDYGYTF. Full variable domain (missing parts from reference TRBV7-8 and TRBJ1-2): GAGVSQSPRYKVAKRGQDVALRCDPISGHVSLFWYQQALGQGPEFLTYFQNEAQLDKSGLPSDRFFAERPEGSVSTLKIQRTQQEDSAVYLCASSPEDRPLRDYGYTFGSGTRLTVV.